Below, 20 T cell receptor beta chains from the same sample are listed, as sequenced in a study of PD-1 blockade in mismatch repair-deficient tumors. Measured with immunoSEQ multiplex PCR; TCRdb has only the in-frame clones, and not every one. This sample has roughly 130,000 clones, with 88% found just once. The sample was peripheral blood, taken 70 to 72 weeks after starting pembrolizumab. Source of these receptors: an adult with mismatch repair-deficient cancer.

The CDR3 nucleotides read TGTGCCAGCAGCACTAGCAATGAGCAGTTCTTC. This translates into CASSTSNEQFF. The rearrangement uses TRBV6-1 and TRBJ2-1; perhaps TRBD2 as D (5 bases). V lost 6 bases and J lost 6, with 6 bases in between. CDR3 length: 11 residues. CDR1 and CDR2 from the germline V gene are MNHNS and SASEGT.

The V gene is TRBV6-5, the J gene TRBJ2-7; TRBD2 agrees at 7 bases. V lost 6 bases and J lost 4; bases outside the gene matches: 9. The CDR3 is 14 amino acids. In germline, CDR1 is MNHEY, CDR2 SVGAGI. The CDR3 DNA follows: TGTGCCAGCAGCCTTACCCCCGGGGGGTACGAGCAGTACTTC. Translating gives CASSLTPGGYEQYF.

The J gene is TRBJ2-5, the V gene TRBV5-6; TRBD1 is a possible D gene (6 bases). In germline, CDR1 is SGHDT, CDR2 YYEEEE. Trimming took 4 bases from V and 7 from J, leaving 11 bases between them. This CDR3 has 12 amino acids. The CDR3 loop reads CASSGGAGTQYF. CDR3 in DNA: TGTGCCAGCAGCGGGGGCGCAGGGACCCAGTACTTC.

This chain uses TRBV11-2 with TRBJ2-3; the D is unclear. CDR3 length: 16 amino acids. Germline assignment: CDR1 SGHAT and CDR2 FQNNGV. V lost 5 bases to trimming and J lost 0 bases, with 15 bases between them. CDR3 bases: TGTGCCAGCAGCGAGGACGGTCGAGCTAGCACAGATACGCAGTATTTT. Its translation: CASSEDGRASTDTQYF.

V usage is TRBV29-1 and J usage is TRBJ2-3, with D perhaps matching TRBD1 (6 bases). V gave up 4 bases and J gave up 0 bases, with 17 bases separating them. CDR1 and CDR2 from the germline V gene are SQVTM and ANQGSEA. This CDR3 contains 16 residues. CDR3 nucleotide sequence: TGCAGCGTTGCCTCACCGGACAGATTTAGCACAGATACGCAGTATTTT. This codes for CSVASPDRFSTDTQYF.

This rearrangement joins TRBV11-3 to TRBJ1-1; 7 bases map to TRBD1. In germline, CDR1 is SGHNT, CDR2 YENEEA. The V gene end was trimmed by 5 bases and the J gene end by 7 bases; junction bases not matched to a gene: 4. This CDR3 is 12 amino acids long. For the CDR3, the DNA is TGTGCCAGCAGCGCTCAGGGGGGTGAAGCTTTCTTT. Translation gives CASSAQGGEAFF.

In this sample, this clone turned up once. The V and J genes are TRBV9 and TRBJ2-3, with TRBD2 matching over 11 bases. There are 16 residues in the CDR3. Germline CDR1 SGDLS, CDR2 YYNGEE. V was pared by 6 bases and J by 7 bases, with 13 bases of the junction left unmatched. The DNA of the CDR3 is TGTGCCAGCACCTCCCCTTTAGCGGGAGGGCCTCATACGCAGTATTTT. Amino acids: CASTSPLAGGPHTQYF.

The rearrangement links TRBV2 to TRBJ2-7; D unclear. CDR3 size: 10 residues. Trimming shortened V by 6 bases and J by 6 bases, and 6 bases separated the two germline ends. Germline assignment: CDR1 SNHLY and CDR2 FYNNEI. For the CDR3, the DNA is TGTGCCAGCAGCTTGATCGAGCAGTACTTC. This encodes CASSLIEQYF.

V and J are TRBV13 and TRBJ2-3, with D possibly being TRBD1 (7 bases). Germline CDR1 PRHDT, CDR2 FYEKMQ (reference sequence). The CDR3 covers 16 residues. Trimming removed 2 bases from V and 3 bases from J, with 15 bases in between. In DNA, the CDR3 is TGTGCCAGCAGCTTAACAAAGACAGGGAGGACAGATACGCAGTATTTT. Its protein is CASSLTKTGRTDTQYF.

The chain employs TRBV4-3 and TRBJ2-7; D not resolved. The CDR3 consists of 15 residues. The V gene lost 0 bases and the J gene lost 0 bases, with 9 bases spanning the gap. Germline V gene sequence: CDR1 LGHNA, CDR2 YSLEER. This chain's CDR3 is CASSQDIPISYEQYF. The CDR3 DNA reads as TGCGCCAGCAGCCAAGATATTCCCATCTCCTACGAGCAGTACTTC.

The rearrangement joins TRBV7-6 to TRBJ2-2; 11 bases agree with TRBD2. The CDR3 totals 16 residues. From germline, CDR1 is SGHVS and CDR2 FNYEAQ. J lost 4 bases, V lost 1 base, and 2 bases had no gene match. CDR3 region: CASSLETSGTTGELFF. In nucleotides, the CDR3 is TGTGCCAGCAGCTTAGAGACTAGCGGGACCACCGGGGAGCTGTTTTTT. Combining the CDR3 with reference TRBV7-6 and TRBJ2-2 gives the whole variable domain GAGVSQSPRYKVTKRGQDVALRCDPISGHVSLYWYRQALGQGPEFLTYFNYEAQQDKSGLPNDRFSAERPEGSISTLTIQRTEQRDSAMYRCASSLETSGTTGELFFGEGSRLTVL.

This chain joins TRBV12-5 and TRBJ2-5; the match to TRBD2 covers 7 bases. Germline trimming cut 5 bases from V and 4 bases from J; bases unmatched to any gene: 4. This CDR3 has 13 amino acids. Germline CDR1 and CDR2: LGHNT and FRNRAP. The CDR3 protein is CASGRGEGETQYF. The CDR3 DNA follows: TGTGCTAGTGGTCGAGGGGAGGGAGAGACCCAGTACTTC.

The rearrangement uses TRBV4-3 and TRBJ2-5; D possibly corresponds to TRBD2 (6 bases). The germline V gene has CDR1 LGHNA and CDR2 YSLEER. V shed 4 bases and J shed 4 bases, with 19 bases lying between them. The CDR3 has 16 residues. The CDR3 sequence: CASSPHPQGGGETQYF. The DNA for the CDR3 is TGCGCCAGCAGCCCTCACCCGCAGGGAGGTGGAGAGACCCAGTACTTC.

This clone was seen once. V gene TRBV4-3 combines with J gene TRBJ2-7; TRBD2 matches 8 bases. V lost 0 bases and J lost 2; bases outside the gene matches: 6. The germline CDR1 and CDR2 sequences are LGHNA and YSLEER. The CDR3 runs 16 residues. This chain's CDR3 is CASSQEIAGRPYEQYF. The CDR3 nucleotides are TGCGCCAGCAGCCAAGAGATAGCGGGACGGCCCTACGAGCAGTACTTC.

The chain employs TRBV10-3 and TRBJ2-2; the D gene is possibly TRBD2 (6 bases). The CDR3 is made up of 15 amino acids. The V and J ends lost 0 bases and 4 bases respectively, with 9 bases between them. Germline V gene sequence: CDR1 ENHRY, CDR2 SYGVKD. The CDR3 loop reads CAISESQGGTGELFF. Written as DNA, the CDR3 is TGTGCCATCAGTGAGTCCCAGGGAGGCACCGGGGAGCTGTTTTTT.

There are a few counts of this clone. The chain recombines TRBV27 with TRBJ1-2; TRBD1 aligns across 10 bases. Germline V gives CDR1 MNHEY, CDR2 SMNVEV (reference sequence). The ends lost 6 bases at V and 4 bases at J; junction bases unmatched: 5. The CDR3 is 14 residues long. CDR3 residues: CASSQDRGIYGYTF. CDR3 nucleotides: TGTGCCAGCAGCCAGGACAGGGGGATCTATGGCTACACCTTC.

The chain employs TRBV12-5 and TRBJ2-7; 11 positions match TRBD2. The CDR3 length is 20 residues. The J segment lost 0 bases and the V segment lost 4 bases, leaving 17 bases of the junction unmatched. Germline V lookup: CDR1 LGHNT, CDR2 FRNRAP. CDR3 DNA: TGTGCTAGTGGTTCAACAGGACCGGGGGGGACTAGCGGATACTCCTACGAGCAGTACTTC. It yields the protein CASGSTGPGGTSGYSYEQYF.

The chain uses TRBV4-3 and TRBJ2-7, with D maybe TRBD2 (5 bases). The ends were cut back, 4 bases at V and 6 bases at J, with 16 bases in the middle. The V gene's germline CDR1 is LGHNA and CDR2 YSLEER. This CDR3 has 14 amino acids. CDR3 region: CASSPTLSGSEQYF. The CDR3, as DNA: TGCGCCAGCAGCCCCACACTGAGCGGAAGCGAGCAGTACTTC.

This clone appeared once. J is TRBJ2-7 and V is TRBV5-4, with 7 nucleotides matching TRBD2. CDR3 length equals 15 residues. From germline, CDR1 is SGHNT and CDR2 YYREEE (reference sequence). Trimming took 4 bases from V and 5 from J; bases not matched to a gene: 12. The CDR3, as DNA: TGTGCCAGCAGCGACGTCTGGCGGGAGCCCCACGAGCAGTACTTC. Its translation: CASSDVWREPHEQYF.

V and J are TRBV5-1 and TRBJ2-5; 13 bases agree with TRBD2. The trim removed 4 bases at V and 0 bases at J, leaving 3 bases unmatched. The CDR3 extends over 16 amino acids. The germline gives CDR1 SGHRS, CDR2 YFSETQ. CDR3 region: CASSTGTSGNQETQYF. The CDR3 DNA reads as TGCGCCAGCAGCACAGGGACTAGCGGGAACCAAGAGACCCAGTACTTC. The whole variable domain, remainder taken from reference TRBV5-1 and TRBJ2-5, is KAGVTQTPRYLIKTRGQQVTLSCSPISGHRSVSWYQQTPGQGLQFLFEYFSETQRNKGNFPGRFSGRQFSNSRSEMNVSTLELGDSALYLCASSTGTSGNQETQYFGPGTRLLVL.